This TCR beta chain was documented in a study of cytomegalovirus exposure and HLA in healthy donors. Study-wide points: Excluded were some V segments that proved indistinguishable, including TRBV6-2 and TRBV6-3. When a later analysis compared HLA-associated TCR beta chains with equally common others, the HLA-associated chains turned out to be more clonally expanded and to have lower generation probabilities. Later analysis demonstrated an association between a missense DCLRE1C variant and TCR beta V- and J-gene trimming. For cytomegalovirus status, the classifier reportedly gave diagnoses with high specificity and sensitivity.

The PCR was carried out with 60 Vbeta primers and 13 Jbeta primers. Produced via immunoSEQ multiplex PCR; TCRdb's table is partial and in-frame only. The sample consists of about 140,000 clones, roughly three quarters of them appearing once. The V gene lost 1 base and the J gene lost 11 bases, with 12 bases spanning the gap. The CDR3 has 12 residues. Germline CDR1 reads SGHRS; CDR2 reads YFSETQ. As concerns this clone: Its target is not known.

Sequencing was performed on PBMCs. The rearrangement uses TRBV5-1 and TRBJ2-5; TRBD1 might be the D (6 bases). This TCR was recovered from a middle-aged woman in good health and CMV-seronegative. In nucleotides, the CDR3 is TGCGCCAGCAGCTTGACAGGGCCAGGGCAGTACTTC. Translated: CASSLTGPGQYF.